Below, one TCR beta chain is given with its context. The entry originates in a study of blood T cell repertoires in COVID-19. Study context: The analysed material was cDNA or gDNA that came from T cells, B-cell-depleted T cells, or PBMCs.

The CDR3 has 12 residues. The J segment lost 7 bases and the V segment lost 5 bases, leaving 4 bases of the junction unmatched. In the study's own analysis: Reference gene primer amplification gave estimated nucleated cell counts. Data came from immunoSEQ multiplex PCR; TCRdb stores just in-frame clones and leaves some out. That table is the source of V, J and clone size, and D and trimming were worked out from the DNA. This sample carries under 250,000 clones, 80% to 90% of them seen once, and the ten largest clones take 3% to 3.5%. Those who participated ranged in age from roughly 18 to 90 years and resided in 20 to 25 US areas. Cohort assignment relied on participant-reported clinical history.

The chain employs TRBV12-3 or TRBV12-4 and TRBJ1-2, with 7 bases matching TRBD1. The sequence came from a woman aged 18 to 35 in a cohort exposed to, infected with or recovered from COVID-19 (not recorded which). The material sequenced was PBMCs or T cells enriched from blood (not recorded which). CDR3 residues: CASSRGQVGYTF. The CDR3 DNA sequence: TGTGCCAGCAGTCGAGGACAGGTTGGCTACACCTTC.